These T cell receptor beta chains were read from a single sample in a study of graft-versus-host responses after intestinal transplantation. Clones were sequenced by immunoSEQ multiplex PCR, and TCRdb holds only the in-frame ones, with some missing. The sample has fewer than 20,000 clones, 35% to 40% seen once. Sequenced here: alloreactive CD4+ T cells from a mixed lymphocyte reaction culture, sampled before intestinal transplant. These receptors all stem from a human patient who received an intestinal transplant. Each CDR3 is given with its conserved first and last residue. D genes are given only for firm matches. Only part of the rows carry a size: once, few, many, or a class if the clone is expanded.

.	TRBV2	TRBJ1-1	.	CASSEAAHRVYTEAFF	TGTGCCAGCAGTGAAGCAGCCCACAGGGTATACACTGAAGCTTTCTTT
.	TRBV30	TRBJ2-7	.	CAWSDYYEQYF	TGTGCCTGGAGTGACTATTACGAGCAGTACTTC
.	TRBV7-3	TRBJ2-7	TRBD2	CASSLAGGPEQYF	TGTGCCAGCAGCTTAGCGGGGGGGCCTGAGCAGTACTTC
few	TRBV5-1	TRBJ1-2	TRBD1	CASSSIPWQGVTTF	TGTGCCAGCAGCTCCATTCCGTGGCAGGGGGTTACCACCTTC
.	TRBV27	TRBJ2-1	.	CASSYVGEQFF	TGTGCCAGCAGTTACGTCGGAGAGCAGTTCTTC
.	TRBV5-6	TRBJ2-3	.	CASSLMWGLGTQYF	TGTGCCAGCAGCTTGATGTGGGGGCTTGGTACGCAGTATTTT
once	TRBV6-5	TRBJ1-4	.	CASSWTVNEKLFF	TGTGCCAGCAGCTGGACAGTTAATGAAAAACTGTTTTTT
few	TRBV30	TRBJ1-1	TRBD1	CAWNLWTGRTEAFF	TGTGCCTGGAATTTGTGGACAGGTCGGACTGAAGCTTTCTTT
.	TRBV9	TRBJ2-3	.	CASSVRDPGTTQYF	TGTGCCAGCAGCGTAAGGGACCCCGGGACGACGCAGTATTTT
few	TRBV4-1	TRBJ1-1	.	CASSPAPRALNTEAFF	TGCGCCAGCAGCCCTGCTCCCAGGGCGTTGAACACTGAAGCTTTCTTT
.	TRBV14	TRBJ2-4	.	CASSQDMGIQYF	TGTGCCAGCAGCCAAGACATGGGTATACAGTACTTC
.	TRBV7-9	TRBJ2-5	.	CASSSLVALGGAGETQYF	TGTGCCAGCAGCTCACTTGTTGCCCTGGGGGGGGCCGGAGAGACCCAGTACTTC
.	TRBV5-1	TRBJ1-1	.	CASSFEGPSGAFF	TGCGCCAGCAGCTTTGAGGGGCCCAGTGGGGCTTTCTTT
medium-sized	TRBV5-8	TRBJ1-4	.	CASSPGRRVTNEKLFF	TGTGCCAGCAGCCCTGGCAGGAGGGTTACTAATGAAAAACTGTTTTTT
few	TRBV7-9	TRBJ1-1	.	CASSLRGGGTEAFF	TGTGCCAGCAGCCTTCGTGGGGGGGGCACTGAAGCTTTCTTT
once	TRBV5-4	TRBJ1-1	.	CASSWPGYGEAFF	TGTGCCAGCAGCTGGCCAGGGTACGGAGAAGCTTTCTTT